A single sample is the source of the 7 T cell receptor beta chains below, sequenced in a study of Graves' ophthalmopathy and Graves' hyperthyroidism. The study amplified TCR beta CDR3 regions using RNA transcripts. RT-PCR in the first round used HTBI primers; a second-round multiplex PCR followed. In TCRdb, the multiplex PCR reads were re-called with MiXCR into one record per CDR3 protein. The repertoire consists of 400,000 to 500,000 distinct CDR3 sequences, with under 25% occurring once and the leading ten covering around 3.2%. Sequencing was performed on peripheral blood. These receptors originate from a woman aged 18-30 years with stable Graves' hyperthyroidism.

The sample holds many counts of this clonotype. The V and J genes are TRBV12-3 or TRBV12-4 and TRBJ2-5; tentatively, D is TRBD2 (6 bases). V gave up 5 bases and J gave up 2 bases, with 18 bases separating them. This CDR3 comprises 16 residues. The CDR3 nucleotides read TGTGCCAGCAGTAAGGGAGGCAATGACGCACAAGAGACCCAGTACTTC. It specifies CASSKGGNDAQETQYF.

The table lists this clonotype with many counts. V gene TRBV4-2 combines with J gene TRBJ1-1, with 10 bases aligning to TRBD1. Germline assignment: CDR1 LGHNA and CDR2 YNFKEQ. The CDR3 covers 12 residues. The V segment lost 4 bases and the J segment 10 bases; nucleotides outside the gene matches: 3. In DNA, the CDR3 is TGTGCCAGCAGCCGACAGGGGGCAGCAGCTTTCTTT. As protein: CASSRQGAAAFF.

This clonotype was seen at least ten times. The chain couples TRBV7-8 to TRBJ2-7; D is perhaps TRBD2 (6 bases). The CDR3 has 17 amino acids. The germline CDR1 and CDR2 sequences are SGHVS and FQNEAQ. V dropped 6 bases and J dropped 2 bases, with 23 bases sitting between them. CDR3 residues: CASRHPRLGRGPYEQYF. Here the CDR3 DNA reads TGTGCCAGCAGACACCCCCGACTAGGCCGTGGACCCTACGAGCAGTACTTC.

Comment on this clonotype: A clone one base away is much larger, so this may be a read error. V and J are TRBV30 and TRBJ1-6; D is unclear. Germline loops: CDR1 GTSNPN, CDR2 SVGIG (reference sequence). This CDR3 has 14 residues. The CDR3 region is CAWSVGRSNSHLHF. As DNA, the CDR3 is TGTGCCTGGAGTGTCGGACGGTCTAATTCACACCTCCACTTT.

Ten or more counts support this clonotype. This chain joins TRBV12-3 or TRBV12-4 and TRBJ1-5, with D uncertain. Trimming took off 4 bases at V and 7 bases at J, with 14 bases between the two ends. This CDR3 comprises 14 residues. The CDR3 protein is CASSSGPKAQPQHF. The CDR3 nucleotides read TGTGCCAGCAGTTCTGGGCCGAAGGCCCAGCCCCAGCATTTT.

This clonotype came up many times. The V call is TRBV6-1, the J call TRBJ1-1, with TRBD1 identical over 9 bases. Germline trimming cut 7 bases from V and 3 bases from J; bases unmatched to any gene: 6. Germline values: CDR1 MNHNS, CDR2 SASEGT. The CDR3 loop spans 14 amino acids. The CDR3 sequence is CASNQDRGDTEAFF. CDR3 sequence (DNA): TGTGCCAGCAACCAGGACAGGGGCGACACTGAAGCTTTCTTT.

This clonotype was seen a few times. Sequence at one end of the junction differs from germline and may be a read error. The J gene is TRBJ2-7, the V gene TRBV5-1; the match to TRBD1 covers 7 bases. The CDR3 is 15 amino acids. Per the germline V gene, CDR1 is SGHRS and CDR2 is YFSETQ. The chain's CDR3 is CTSSPEGTVFYEQYF. CDR3 sequence (DNA): TGCACCAGCAGCCCCGAAGGGACAGTTTTCTACGAGCAGTACTTC.